The 10 T cell receptor beta chains reported below all come from one sample, sequenced in a study of blood T cell repertoires in COVID-19. The table came from immunoSEQ multiplex PCR; TCRdb's copy has only in-frame clones and leaves some out. The data hold approximately 260,000 clones, with approximately 79% observed a single time. Sequenced material: peripheral blood. These receptors were taken from a woman aged 40 to 50 with active or convalescent COVID-19.

This clone appeared once. The V gene is TRBV21-1, the J gene TRBJ2-7; whether TRBD2, the table's D call, matches the DNA was not checked. TRBV21-1 is labeled a pseudogene. The CDR3 consists of 16 residues. In nucleotides, the CDR3 is TGTGCCAGCAGCAAAAAGTGGTCTAGCGGGGTCTACGAGCAGTACGTC. Its protein is CASSKKWSSGVYEQYV.

The V gene is TRBV3-1 (or the pseudogene TRBV3-2), the J gene TRBJ1-4; 8 nucleotides match TRBD1. Unmatched junction bases numbered 6, after V lost 4 bases and J lost 5 bases. There are 15 residues in the CDR3. CDR1 is LGHDT, CDR2 YNNKEL, per germline (reference sequence). The CDR3 sequence is CASSLTGAVNEKLFF. The CDR3 DNA reads as TGTGCCAGCAGCCTGACAGGGGCGGTAAATGAAAAACTGTTTTTT.

Note on this clone: Other DNA sequences of this sample code for an identical CDR3. The J gene is TRBJ1-2, the V gene TRBV5-4; 7 nucleotides match TRBD1. Germline V gene data show CDR1 as SGHNT and CDR2 as YYREEE (reference sequence). There are 14 residues in the CDR3. The V and J ends lost 3 bases and 1 base, in that order; junction bases with no gene match: 3. CDR3 nucleotide sequence: TGTGCCAGCAGCTGGACAGGTAGTAACTATGGCTACACCTTC. Encoded protein: CASSWTGSNYGYTF.

This clone was recorded at least ten times. V usage is TRBV5-1 and J usage is TRBJ2-7, with 10 bases that match TRBD2. Trimming cost V 4 bases and J 2 bases; bases outside gene matches: 0. This CDR3 is 13 amino acids long. In germline, CDR1 is SGHRS, CDR2 YFSETQ. CDR3 in amino acids: CASSGLAAYEQYV. CDR3 bases: TGCGCCAGCAGCGGACTAGCGGCCTACGAGCAGTACGTC.

This chain uses TRBV5-1 with TRBJ1-2, with TRBD1 identical over 7 bases. Germline V lookup: CDR1 SGHRS, CDR2 YFSETQ. The CDR3 has 15 residues. Trimming at V came to 1 base and at J to 3 bases, leaving 6 bases not matched to a gene. CDR3 protein: CASSLIRDSDYGYTF. CDR3 DNA: TGCGCCAGCAGCTTGATCCGGGACAGCGACTATGGCTACACCTTC.

The chain's CDR3 is CASSYSGQYSNQPQHF. The CDR3, as DNA: TGTGCCAGCAGTTACTCGGGGCAGTATAGCAATCAGCCCCAGCATTTT. The rearrangement uses TRBV6-6 and TRBJ1-5; TRBD1 is a possible D gene (5 bases). The ends were cut back, 0 bases at V and 0 bases at J, with 9 bases in the middle. Germline-derived CDR1 and CDR2 are MNHNY and SVGAGI (reference sequence). The CDR3 length is 16 residues.

J is TRBJ1-2 and V is TRBV6-2 or TRBV6-3; D is uncertain. CDR1 is MNHEY, CDR2 SVGEGT, per germline. The V gene lost 6 bases and the J gene lost 8 bases, with 19 bases spanning the gap. This CDR3 comprises 14 residues. The DNA of the CDR3 is TGTGCCAGCAGCCCCGGACCTCCCCCGGGGGGCTACACCTTC. Residues: CASSPGPPPGGYTF.

The gene calls are TRBV3-1 (or the pseudogene TRBV3-2) and TRBJ1-1; the D gene is possibly TRBD1 (6 bases). Germline V gene lookup returns CDR1 LGHDT and CDR2 YNNKEL (reference sequence). Trimming removed 4 bases from V and 0 bases from J, with 15 bases in between. This CDR3 comprises 16 residues. The DNA of the CDR3 is TGTGCCAGCAGCCGAACAGGGTTCGGGATGAACACTGAAGCTTTCTTT. Protein: CASSRTGFGMNTEAFF.

Note on this clone: A much larger clone lies a single base off, so this may be a read error. The chain uses TRBV12-3 or TRBV12-4 and TRBJ2-7, with TRBD1 identical over 7 bases. V gave up 5 bases and J gave up 3 bases; unmatched junction bases: 1. The CDR3 has 12 residues. CDR3 residues: CASSRDSYEQYV. The CDR3 DNA reads as TGTGCCAGCAGTCGGGACAGCTACGAGCAGTACGTC.

The rearrangement joins TRBV27 to TRBJ1-6; the D gene is possibly TRBD1 (5 bases). Germline CDR1 is MNHEY and CDR2 is SMNVEV (reference sequence). Trimming removed 2 bases from V and 5 bases from J, with 13 bases in between. CDR3 length: 16 residues. The CDR3 spells CASSLSRVRDNSPLHF. The DNA for the CDR3 is TGTGCCAGCAGTTTAAGTAGGGTCAGGGATAATTCACCCCTCCACTTT.